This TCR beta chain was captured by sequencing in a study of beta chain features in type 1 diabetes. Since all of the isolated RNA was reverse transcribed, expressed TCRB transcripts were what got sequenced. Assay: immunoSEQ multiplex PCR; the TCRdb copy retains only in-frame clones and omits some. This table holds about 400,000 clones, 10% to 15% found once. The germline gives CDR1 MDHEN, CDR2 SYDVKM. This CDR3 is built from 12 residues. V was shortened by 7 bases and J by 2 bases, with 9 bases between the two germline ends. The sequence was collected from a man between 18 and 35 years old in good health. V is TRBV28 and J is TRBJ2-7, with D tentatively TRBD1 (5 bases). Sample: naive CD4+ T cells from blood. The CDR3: CASNGQTYEQYF. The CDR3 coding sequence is TGTGCCAGCAATGGACAAACCTACGAGCAGTACTTC.